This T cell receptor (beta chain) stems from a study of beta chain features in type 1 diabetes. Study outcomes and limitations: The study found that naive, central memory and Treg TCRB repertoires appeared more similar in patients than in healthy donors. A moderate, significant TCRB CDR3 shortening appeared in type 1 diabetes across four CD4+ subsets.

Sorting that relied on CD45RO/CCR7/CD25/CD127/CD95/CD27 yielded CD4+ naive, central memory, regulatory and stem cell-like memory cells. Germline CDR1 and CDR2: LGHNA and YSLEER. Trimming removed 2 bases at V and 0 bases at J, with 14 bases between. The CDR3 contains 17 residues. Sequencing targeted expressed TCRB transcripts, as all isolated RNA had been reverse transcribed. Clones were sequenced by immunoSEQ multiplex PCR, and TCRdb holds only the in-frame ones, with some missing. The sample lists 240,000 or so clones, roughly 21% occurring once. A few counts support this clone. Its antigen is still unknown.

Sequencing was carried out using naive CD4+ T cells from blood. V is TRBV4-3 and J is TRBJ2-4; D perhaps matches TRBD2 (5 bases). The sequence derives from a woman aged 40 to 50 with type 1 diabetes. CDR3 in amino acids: CASSQTSGTLAKNIQYF. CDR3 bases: TGCGCCAGCAGCCAAACCTCGGGAACGCTAGCCAAAAACATTCAGTACTTC.